This T cell receptor beta chain was captured by sequencing in a study of blood T cell repertoires in COVID-19. Only in-frame clones appear in the TCRdb table, and some are missing; sequencing was by immunoSEQ multiplex PCR. The sample includes 45,000 to 65,000 clones, about 88% of them seen just once. The CDR3 is made up of 15 amino acids. The J segment lost 6 bases and the V segment lost 4 bases, leaving 9 bases of the junction unmatched. Germline V CDR1 and CDR2: SGHTS, YDEGEE. The receptor comes from a human donor in a cohort sampled during active COVID-19. The rearrangement links TRBV5-8 to TRBJ1-4; TRBD1 matches at 7 bases. Input material: peripheral blood. This CDR3 reads CASSIRQGLYEKLFF. DNA of the CDR3: TGTGCCAGCAGCATCCGACAGGGCCTTTATGAAAAACTGTTTTTT.